This TCR beta chain was documented in a study of radiation and T cells in renal cell carcinoma (dated by TCRdb to 2018 to 2021). The study in broad terms: Samples were obtained from a clinical trial, in which 15 Gy stereotactic body radiation therapy was delivered to primary renal cell carcinomas and nephrectomy was performed 4 weeks later. TCR beta sequencing covered over 50 samples in total, comprising some 25 tumors and around 27 peripheral blood samples. Across all 50 or so samples, several million unique CDR3 nucleotide sequences encoding over 2.5 million unique CDR3 amino acid sequences were identified. General conclusions and limits of the study: Because pretreatment tumor biopsies were not available, the baseline intratumoral presence of clonotypes could not be determined. The single-armed trial design could not address effects of radiation dose or scheduling on the TCR repertoire. An increase in top tumor clonotypes in blood was observed from baseline to 2 weeks post-radiation, followed by contraction by 4 weeks, which was taken to suggest transient expansion of tumor-resident clones. Dynamics of the blood repertoire were not tracked past 4 weeks after treatment.

TCR beta libraries were generated from genomic DNA with the immunoSEQ kit, following the manufacturer's recommendations. To prepare libraries, a first multiplex PCR with proprietary primers was run, followed by a second PCR that added unique barcodes, and a bead cleanup was done after each round. A positive control reaction and a negative control reaction, both provided in the kit, were run with every batch of samples. The final libraries were assessed on an Agilent 4200 TapeStation D1000 ScreenTape, pooled by volume, and quantified by qPCR. Sequencing ran on an Illumina NextSeq500 with a MidOutput 150-cycle cartridge, using 156 Read1 and 15 Index1 cycles with kit custom primers. The pooled library was loaded at 0.95 to 1 pM with around 22% PhiX control spiked in. The source study handled its data this way. Vendor-processed data were analyzed in R, and a clonotype was defined as all T cells sharing the same CDR3 nucleotide sequence. For clone abundance analyses, frequencies were normalized to the 10,000 most abundant clones per sample. Public T cell clones, averaging fewer than five per sample, were removed before analysis. An abundance difference of at least 32-fold between compartments was the criterion for calling clonotypes tumor-enriched or baseline blood-enriched. A beta-binomial differential abundance model was applied to find clonotypes that expanded or contracted between blood time points. Tumor-blood repertoire similarity was measured with the Baroni-Urbani and Buser coefficient, and group comparisons used two-tailed Wilcoxon tests in R. The clones in this table, taken by TCRdb from immuneACCESS, are in-frame only. Not every clone is retained; where verified, under half of the shortfall comes from an unresolved V gene, and the cause of the rest is unknown. V and J calls and clone size come straight from that table; D and trimming were deduced from the DNA. The sample has around 140,000 clones on record, roughly nine tenths of them singletons. Together, the top ten hold over 3.5% of the sample.

This specimen's time point label, interpreted: baseline pretreatment blood. The treatment or condition label, as the study defines it: 15 Gy SBRT to primary tumor, nephrectomy 4 weeks later. To follow tumor-enriched clonotypes, peripheral blood was collected serially from radiation-treated patients at baseline and again at 2 weeks and 4 weeks after SBRT. All patients had renal cell carcinoma with clear cell pathology. The QIAamp DNA Blood Mini Kit (Qiagen) was used to prepare genomic DNA for TCR sequencing. Only samples passing all quality control checks were included in the analyses. From the cysteine up to the phenylalanine, the CDR3 has a length of 13 residues. Solely the CDR3 DNA is kept, with 39 bases framed from the first base. Via the germline V gene, CDR1 is MNHEY and CDR2 SVGAGI. V gives up 4 bases and J gives up 6 bases, and the segment between their germline ends measures 12 bases. With respect to this clone: No antigen is known for it. Within one base of it there is no much larger clone, and no base qualities were kept.

The specimen comprised blood, sampled from a patient whose treatment included radiotherapy and nephrectomy. The rearrangement joined TRBV6-5 to TRBJ1-2; the D gene identity is not certain. The receptor was derived from a woman between 70 and 85 years old with renal cell carcinoma. At the DNA level, the sequence is TGTGCCAGCAGTTCACTGGGTTTTGATGGCTACACCTTC. The translation is CASSSLGFDGYTF.